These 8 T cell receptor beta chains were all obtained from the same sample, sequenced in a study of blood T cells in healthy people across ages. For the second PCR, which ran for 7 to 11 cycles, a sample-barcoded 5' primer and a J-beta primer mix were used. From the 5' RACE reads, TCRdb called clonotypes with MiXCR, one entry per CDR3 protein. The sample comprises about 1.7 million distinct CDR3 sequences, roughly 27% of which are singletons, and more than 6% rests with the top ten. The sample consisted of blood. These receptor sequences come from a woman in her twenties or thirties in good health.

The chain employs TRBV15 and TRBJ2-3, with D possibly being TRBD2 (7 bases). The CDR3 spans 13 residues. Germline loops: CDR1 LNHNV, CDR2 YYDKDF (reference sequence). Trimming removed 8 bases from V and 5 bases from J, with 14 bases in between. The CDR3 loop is CATEGGGRDTQYF. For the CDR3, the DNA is TGTGCCACCGAGGGAGGGGGGAGAGATACGCAGTATTTT.

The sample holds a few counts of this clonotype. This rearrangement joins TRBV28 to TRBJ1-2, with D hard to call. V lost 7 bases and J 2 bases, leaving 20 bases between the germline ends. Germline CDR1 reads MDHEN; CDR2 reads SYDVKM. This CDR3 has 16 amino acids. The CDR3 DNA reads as TGTGCCAGCACCCCGCTCGGACGGGATCCAAACTATGGCTACACCTTC. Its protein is CASTPLGRDPNYGYTF.

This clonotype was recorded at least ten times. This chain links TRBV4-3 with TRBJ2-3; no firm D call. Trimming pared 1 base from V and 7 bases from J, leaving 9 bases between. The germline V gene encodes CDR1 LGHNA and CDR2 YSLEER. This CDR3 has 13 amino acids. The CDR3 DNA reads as TGCGCCAGCAGCCAAGGTCGAAAAAATACGCAGTATTTT. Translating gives CASSQGRKNTQYF.

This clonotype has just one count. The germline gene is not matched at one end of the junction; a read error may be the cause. DNA for the CDR3: TGCAGTACTAGAGATGCGGGGAATCAGCCCCAGCATTTT. This gives the protein CSTRDAGNQPQHF. The gene calls are TRBV20-1 and TRBJ1-5, with D hard to call. In germline, CDR1 is DFQATT, CDR2 SNEGSKA (reference sequence). CDR3 length equals 13 residues.

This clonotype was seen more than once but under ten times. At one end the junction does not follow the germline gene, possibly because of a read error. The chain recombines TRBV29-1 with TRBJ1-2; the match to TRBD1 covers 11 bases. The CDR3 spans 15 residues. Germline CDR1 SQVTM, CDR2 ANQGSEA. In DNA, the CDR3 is TGCAGCATTGAAGGTGGGGACAGGGGGACCTATGGCTACACCTTC. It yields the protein CSIEGGDRGTYGYTF.

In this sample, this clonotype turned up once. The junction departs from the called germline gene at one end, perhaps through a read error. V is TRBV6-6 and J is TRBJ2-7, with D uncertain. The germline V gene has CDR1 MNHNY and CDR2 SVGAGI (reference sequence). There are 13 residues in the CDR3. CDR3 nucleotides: TGTGCCGGCAGTACTGATGCCGTGACCGAGCAGTACTTC. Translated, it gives CAGSTDAVTEQYF.

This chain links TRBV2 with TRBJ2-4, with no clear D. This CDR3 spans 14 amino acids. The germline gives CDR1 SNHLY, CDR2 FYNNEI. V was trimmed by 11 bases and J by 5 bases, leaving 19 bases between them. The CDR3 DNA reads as TGTGCCGGAAGAATTAACCGCGAGGAAAACATTCAGTACTTC. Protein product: CAGRINREENIQYF.

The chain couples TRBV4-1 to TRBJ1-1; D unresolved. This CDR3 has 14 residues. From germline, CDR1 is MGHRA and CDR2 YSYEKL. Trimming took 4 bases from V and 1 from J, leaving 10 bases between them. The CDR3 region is CASSLSNSNTEAFF. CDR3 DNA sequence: TGCGCCAGCAGCCTGTCAAATTCGAACACTGAAGCTTTCTTT.